This T cell receptor (beta chain) comes out of a study of human T cells and chemical hapten exposure. Study-level background: The study enrolled mostly female patients with alopecia areata, totalis or universalis. The variation in per-sample TCR yields arose mainly from small differences in pooled library volumes.

The sample's time point: patch test 1, 2 weeks after DPC sensitization. Treatment in this sample: therapeutic diphenylcyclopropenone sensitization with weekly scalp DPC. For the library, individual cDNA molecules each received unique molecular identifiers. TCRdb redid the calling of the RACE reads with MiXCR, one entry per CDR3 protein. The sample yields roughly 190,000 distinct CDR3 sequences, approximately 20% seen once. The CDR3 covers 17 residues. The V gene's germline CDR1 is MNHNY and CDR2 SVGAGI (reference sequence). The junction had 13 bases not matched to a gene; V was cut back by 7 bases and J by 2 bases. This clonotype was recorded many times. Its antigen remains unknown. Findings and caveats of the study: The number of TCRs over 1 in 1000 frequency stayed unchanged after DPC.

Sequences were derived from whole blood, sampled in connection with sensitization to the hapten diphenylcyclopropenone (DPC). The J gene is TRBJ2-2, the V gene TRBV6-6; 7 nucleotides line up with TRBD2. The TCR was taken from a woman aged 50 to 60 with alopecia areata. Some clones in this sample may be carry-over from other donors' samples. Here the CDR3 DNA reads TGTGCCAGCACCCGCCTCCCCCCTAGCGGAAACACCGGGGAGCTGTTTTTT. It encodes CASTRLPPSGNTGELFF.